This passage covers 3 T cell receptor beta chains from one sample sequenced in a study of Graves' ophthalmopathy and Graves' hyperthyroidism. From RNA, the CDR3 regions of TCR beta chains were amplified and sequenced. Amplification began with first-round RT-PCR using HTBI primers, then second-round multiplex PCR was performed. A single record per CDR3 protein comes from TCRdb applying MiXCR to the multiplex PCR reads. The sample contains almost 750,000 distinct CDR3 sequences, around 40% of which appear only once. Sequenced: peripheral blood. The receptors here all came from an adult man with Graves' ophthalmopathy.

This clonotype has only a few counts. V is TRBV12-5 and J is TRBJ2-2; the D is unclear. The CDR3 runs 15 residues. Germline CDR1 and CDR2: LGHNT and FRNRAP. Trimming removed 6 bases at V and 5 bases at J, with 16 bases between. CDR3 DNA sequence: TGTGCTAGTGGAACCTTCACCGGTGGGACCGGGGAGCTGTTTTTT. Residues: CASGTFTGGTGELFF.

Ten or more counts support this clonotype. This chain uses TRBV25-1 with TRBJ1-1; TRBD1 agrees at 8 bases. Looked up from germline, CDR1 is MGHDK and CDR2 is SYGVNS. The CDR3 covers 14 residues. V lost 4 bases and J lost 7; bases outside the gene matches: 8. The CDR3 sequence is CASSGVRGRGEAFF. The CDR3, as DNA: TGTGCCAGCAGTGGTGTCAGGGGGCGGGGTGAAGCTTTCTTT.

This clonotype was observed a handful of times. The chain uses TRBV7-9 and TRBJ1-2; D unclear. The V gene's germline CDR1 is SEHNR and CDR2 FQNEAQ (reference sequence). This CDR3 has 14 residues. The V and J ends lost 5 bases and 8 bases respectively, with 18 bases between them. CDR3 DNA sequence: TGTGCCAGCAGCCAAGATCGTCAAGGAACGGGCTACACCTTC. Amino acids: CASSQDRQGTGYTF.